Described below is a single TCR beta chain sequence and its context. Its antigen remains unidentified. The data derive from a study of cytomegalovirus exposure and HLA in healthy donors. Only in-frame clones appear in the TCRdb table, and some are missing; sequencing was by immunoSEQ multiplex PCR. Found here are some 200,000 clones, more than 65% of them singletons; the top ten hold about 2.8%. Study outcomes and limitations: It was confirmed in vitro that three of the CMV-associated chains were specific for CMV antigens. According to reports, the classifier identified cytomegalovirus status with high specificity and sensitivity. The authors listed 164 TCR beta chains as cytomegalovirus-associated.

CDR3 length: 14 residues. Trimming removed 0 bases at V and 1 base at J, with 3 bases between. Germline CDR1 SNHLY, CDR2 FYNNEI. Sequencing was performed on PBMCs. This sequence originates from a woman in her late teens or twenties in good health and CMV-seropositive. J is TRBJ2-2 and V is TRBV2; D gene uncertain. In DNA, the CDR3 is TGTGCCAGCAGTGAAGCCCGGAACACCGGGGAGCTGTTTTTT. Amino acid sequence: CASSEARNTGELFF.